The 13 T cell receptor beta chains listed next were all sequenced from one sample in a study of cytomegalovirus exposure and HLA in healthy donors. Vbeta (60) and Jbeta (13) primers were used in the PCR. Sequencing was performed with immunoSEQ multiplex PCR; in TCRdb, only in-frame clones are kept and a portion is missing. The sample carries 70,000 to 95,000 clones, roughly 79% recorded once. Sequencing was carried out using PBMCs. These receptors all come from a woman between 25 and 40 years old in good health and CMV-seronegative.

This clone was recorded once. V and J are TRBV28 and TRBJ1-1; possibly TRBD1 for D (5 bases). This CDR3 spans 12 amino acids. The ends were cut back, 4 bases at V and 6 bases at J, with 9 bases in the middle. The germline CDR1 and CDR2 sequences are MDHEN and SYDVKM. The CDR3 region is CASSSGGAEAFF. The CDR3 DNA reads as TGTGCCAGCAGTTCCGGGGGGGCTGAAGCTTTCTTT. The whole variable domain, remainder taken from reference TRBV28 and TRBJ1-1, is DVKVTQSSRYLVKRTGEKVFLECVQDMDHENMFWYRQDPGLGLRLIYFSYDVKMKEKGDIPEGYSVSREKKERFSLILESASTNQTSMYLCASSSGGAEAFFGQGTRLTVV.

V gene TRBV6-6 combines with J gene TRBJ1-1; 7 nucleotides align to TRBD1. V was clipped by 6 bases and J by 0 bases; unmatched bases: 10. Germline CDR1 reads MNHNY; CDR2 reads SVGAGI (reference sequence). There are 16 residues in the CDR3. The CDR3 loop is CASSPTGLGVNTEAFF. CDR3 nucleotides: TGTGCCAGCAGCCCGACAGGGTTGGGGGTGAACACTGAAGCTTTCTTT.

This chain connects TRBV11-2 to TRBJ1-2; TRBD1 matches at 9 bases. The CDR3 length is 15 residues. V gave up 5 bases and J gave up 8 bases; unmatched junction bases: 12. Germline V gives CDR1 SGHAT, CDR2 FQNNGV. CDR3 loop: CASSVNPGQGEGYTF. CDR3 coding DNA: TGTGCCAGCAGCGTTAATCCGGGACAGGGTGAGGGCTACACCTTC.

The gene calls are TRBV2 and TRBJ1-4, with D hard to call. The CDR3 runs to 14 residues. The ends were cut back, 6 bases at V and 8 bases at J, with 16 bases in the middle. CDR1 SNHLY and CDR2 FYNNEI come from the germline V gene. CDR3 loop: CASRLSPTGEKLFF. DNA of the CDR3: TGTGCCAGCAGACTCAGCCCGACGGGGGAAAAACTGTTTTTT.

The V gene is TRBV2, the J gene TRBJ1-4; 7 nucleotides match TRBD1. Germline V gene lookup returns CDR1 SNHLY and CDR2 FYNNEI. Trimming removed 4 bases from V and 7 bases from J; junction bases left unmatched: 9. The CDR3 is 15 residues long. In DNA, the CDR3 is TGTGCCAGCAGTGCGACAGGGAGTAAGGGTGAAAAACTGTTTTTT. Amino acids: CASSATGSKGEKLFF. Drawing the rest from reference TRBV2 and TRBJ1-4, the complete variable domain is EPEVTQTPSHQVTQMGQEVILRCVPISNHLYFYWYRQILGQKVEFLVSFYNNEISEKSEIFDDQFSVERPDGSNFTLKIRSTKLEDSAMYFCASSATGSKGEKLFFGSGTQLSVL.

J is TRBJ2-1 and V is TRBV9; D is possibly TRBD2 (6 bases). This CDR3 has 16 amino acids. V gave up 0 bases and J gave up 3 bases, with 13 bases separating them. Germline-derived CDR1 and CDR2 are SGDLS and YYNGEE. CDR3 DNA: TGTGCCAGCAGCGTAGACGGGGGATGGGGCTACAATGAGCAGTTCTTC. This gives the protein CASSVDGGWGYNEQFF.

This clone was observed a single time. Mismatch with germline at one junction end may stem from a read error. V usage is TRBV7-9 and J usage is TRBJ2-1; possibly TRBD2 for D (6 bases). Germline CDR1 is SEHNR and CDR2 is FQNEAQ (reference sequence). The CDR3 spans 16 residues. CDR3 sequence (DNA): TGTTCCAGCAGTCTCACCGGGACTGGCTCCTACAATGAGCAGTTCTTC. This translates into CSSSLTGTGSYNEQFF.

This CDR3 is CASSPQQGATEAFF. The CDR3, as DNA: TGTGCCAGCTCACCACAACAGGGGGCTACTGAAGCTTTCTTT. The chain employs TRBV18 and TRBJ1-1; 9 bases map to TRBD1. Germline V CDR1 and CDR2: KGHSH, LQKENI. J was trimmed by 5 bases and V by 1 base; bases with no gene match: 2. The length of the CDR3 is 14 residues.

A few counts support this clone. The chain couples TRBV7-2 to TRBJ2-7; TRBD2 aligns across 8 bases. This CDR3 spans 15 amino acids. Germline values: CDR1 SGHTA, CDR2 FQGNSA. With V trimmed by 3 bases and J by 0 bases, 4 bases remained unmatched. CDR3 residues: CASSFLAGHSYEQYF. In DNA form, the CDR3 reads TGTGCCAGCAGCTTCTTAGCGGGACACTCCTACGAGCAGTACTTC.

The chain couples TRBV10-3 to TRBJ2-7, with a weak D call TRBD1 (6 bases). The CDR3 totals 12 residues. The V end lost 10 bases, the J end lost 3 bases, and 13 bases lay between the germline ends. Germline loops: CDR1 ENHRY, CDR2 SYGVKD. CDR3 amino acids: CATRGRFYEQYF. In DNA form, the CDR3 reads TGTGCCACCAGGGGCAGATTCTACGAGCAGTACTTC.

The rearrangement uses TRBV7-9 and TRBJ2-2, with D possibly being TRBD2 (5 bases). Trimming left V 3 bases short and J 8 bases short, with 7 bases between. Germline V gives CDR1 SEHNR, CDR2 FQNEAQ (reference sequence). The CDR3 loop spans 12 amino acids. This CDR3 reads CASSFPGGELFF. The CDR3 DNA reads as TGTGCCAGCAGCTTTCCGGGGGGGGAGCTGTTTTTT.

The chain employs TRBV11-2 and TRBJ2-1; D ambiguous. CDR1 and CDR2 from the germline V gene are SGHAT and FQNNGV. The CDR3 is made up of 16 amino acids. The V gene lost 5 bases and the J gene lost 4 bases, with 18 bases spanning the gap. The CDR3 nucleotides read TGTGCCAGCAGCCCCCGACTGGCGGCCCGATACAATGAGCAGTTCTTC. It specifies CASSPRLAARYNEQFF.

The CDR3 coding sequence is TGTGCCAGCAGCCTTGGACAGGTTGGGGAGACCCAGTACTTC. Its protein product is CASSLGQVGETQYF. The V and J genes are TRBV5-4 and TRBJ2-5, with 7 bases that match TRBD1. The CDR3 runs to 14 residues. Trimming removed 4 bases from V and 5 bases from J; junction bases left unmatched: 8. Germline CDR1 SGHNT, CDR2 YYREEE (reference sequence).